Below are 6 T cell receptor beta chains sequenced from a single sample in a study of T cell responses to AZD1222 COVID-19 vaccine. This table comes from immunoSEQ multiplex PCR, and its TCRdb copy is limited to in-frame clones, with some not included. This table has about 120,000 clones, about 90% appearing once. Here the sequenced sample was peripheral blood, taken on day 0 of AZD1222 vaccination. These receptors were collected from an adult in good health.

The chain employs TRBV24-1 and TRBJ2-7; 8 nucleotides line up with TRBD1. The trim removed 4 bases at V and 3 bases at J, leaving 4 bases unmatched. CDR1 is KGHDR and CDR2 is SFDVKD in the germline V gene. CDR3 length: 14 residues. The CDR3 region has the DNA TGTGCCACCAGTGAATCCGGACAGGGCTACGAGCAGTACTTC. Translated: CATSESGQGYEQYF.

The chain recombines TRBV5-1 with TRBJ2-3, with D unclear. The CDR3 runs 15 residues. With 1 base removed from V and 2 bases from J, the gap between germline ends came to 11 bases. Germline V CDR1 and CDR2: SGHRS, YFSETQ. The CDR3 DNA reads as TGCGCCAGCAGCTTGCCGGTTGGATACACAGATACGCAGTATTTT. Translated, it gives CASSLPVGYTDTQYF.

The chain uses TRBV5-6 and TRBJ1-2; D ambiguous. The germline CDR1 and CDR2 sequences are SGHDT and YYEEEE. The CDR3 spans 15 residues. Trimming removed 4 bases from V and 7 bases from J, with 20 bases in between. The CDR3 nucleotides read TGTGCCAGCAGCCCCCCGATCGGCACCTATGGTGGCTACACCTTC. Translation: CASSPPIGTYGGYTF.

The V and J genes are TRBV7-9 and TRBJ2-1, with D possibly matching TRBD2 (6 bases). The CDR3 extends over 13 amino acids. Germline-derived CDR1 and CDR2 are SEHNR and FQNEAQ (reference sequence). The V end lost 3 bases, the J end lost 9 bases, and 12 bases lay between the germline ends. CDR3 DNA: TGTGCCAGCAGCTTTCTTATTAGCGGTGAGCAGTTCTTC. It codes for CASSFLISGEQFF.

CDR3 in DNA: TGTGCCACCAGTGATAGCGGGTATCAGCAGTACTTC. Its protein product is CATSDSGYQQYF. The rearrangement joins TRBV24-1 to TRBJ2-7; tentative D call: TRBD2 (6 bases). V lost 3 bases and J lost 8, with 10 bases in between. The length of the CDR3 is 12 residues. Germline CDR1 KGHDR, CDR2 SFDVKD.

This rearrangement joins TRBV29-1 to TRBJ1-2, with 8 bases aligning to TRBD1. V dropped 6 bases and J dropped 2; count of bases not matched to a gene: 5. The CDR3 has 13 amino acids. Per germline, CDR1 SQVTM and CDR2 ANQGSEA. CDR3 residues: CSVPRTGNYGYTF. DNA for the CDR3: TGCAGCGTGCCTCGGACAGGGAACTATGGCTACACCTTC.